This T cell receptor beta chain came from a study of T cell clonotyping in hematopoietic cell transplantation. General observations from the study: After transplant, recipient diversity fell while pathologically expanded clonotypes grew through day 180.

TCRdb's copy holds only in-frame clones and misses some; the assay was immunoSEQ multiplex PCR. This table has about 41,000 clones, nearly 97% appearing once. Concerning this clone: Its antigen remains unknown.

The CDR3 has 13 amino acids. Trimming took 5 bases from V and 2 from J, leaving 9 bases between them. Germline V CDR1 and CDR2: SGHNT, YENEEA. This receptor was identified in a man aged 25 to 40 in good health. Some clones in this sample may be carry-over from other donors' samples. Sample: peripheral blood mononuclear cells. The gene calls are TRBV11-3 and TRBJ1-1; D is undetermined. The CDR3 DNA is TGTGCCAGCAGCCCCGGCGAAAACACTGAAGCTTTCTTT. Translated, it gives CASSPGENTEAFF.